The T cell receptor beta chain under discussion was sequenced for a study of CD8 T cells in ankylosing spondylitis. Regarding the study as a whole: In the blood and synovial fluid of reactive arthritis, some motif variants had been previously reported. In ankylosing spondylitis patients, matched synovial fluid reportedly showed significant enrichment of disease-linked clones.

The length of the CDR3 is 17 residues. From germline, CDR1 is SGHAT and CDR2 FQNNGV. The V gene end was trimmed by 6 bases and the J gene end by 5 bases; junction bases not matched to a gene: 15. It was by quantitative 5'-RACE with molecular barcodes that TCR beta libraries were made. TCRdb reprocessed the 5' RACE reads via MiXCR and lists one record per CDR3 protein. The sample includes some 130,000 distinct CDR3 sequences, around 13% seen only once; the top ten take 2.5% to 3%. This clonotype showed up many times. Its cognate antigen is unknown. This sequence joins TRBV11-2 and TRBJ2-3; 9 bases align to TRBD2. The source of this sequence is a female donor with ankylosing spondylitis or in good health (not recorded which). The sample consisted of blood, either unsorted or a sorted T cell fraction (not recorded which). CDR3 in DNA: TGTGCCAGCAGGCTAGGGTGGAGTAGCGGGGGAGGAGATACGCAGTATTTT. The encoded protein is CASRLGWSSGGGDTQYF.